The entry below describes one T cell receptor (beta chain). Per the original data handling: The assay estimated nucleated cells by amplifying reference gene primers. The table came from immunoSEQ multiplex PCR; TCRdb's copy has only in-frame clones and leaves some out. The V and J calls and the clone size are those of that table, but D and trimming were determined from the DNA. The repertoire holds under 200,000 clones, about 80% seen once, with around 8.1% in the top ten. This sample was included in a study of blood T cell repertoires in COVID-19. Trimming removed 0 bases at V and 2 bases at J, with 11 bases between. This CDR3 is built from 15 residues. Germline assignment: CDR1 SGHRS and CDR2 YFSETQ.

Sequencing was performed on peripheral blood. The source is a man between 60 and 70 years old with acute or convalescent COVID-19. The chain uses TRBV5-1 and TRBJ1-1; D perhaps matches TRBD1 (6 bases). Written as DNA, the CDR3 is TGCGCCAGCAGCTTGGAGTCAGGGGCCAACACTGAAGCTTTCTTT. This sequence encodes CASSLESGANTEAFF.